These 27 T cell receptor beta chains originate from one sample sequenced in a study of blood T cell repertoires in COVID-19. Profiled with immunoSEQ multiplex PCR; TCRdb holds only in-frame clones, not every one. The sample holds some 93,000 clones, roughly 83% seen once. Material for sequencing was peripheral blood. The receptors come from a human donor in a cohort sampled during active COVID-19.

This clone was seen only a few times. The chain joins TRBV9 to TRBJ1-2; D possibly corresponds to TRBD1 (5 bases). The CDR3 spans 14 residues. Trimming removed 4 bases from V and 3 bases from J, with 13 bases in between. The germline CDR1 and CDR2 sequences are SGDLS and YYNGEE. The CDR3 is CASSYREGYYGYTF. The DNA for the CDR3 is TGTGCCAGCAGCTACCGGGAGGGGTACTATGGCTACACCTTC. Drawing the rest from reference TRBV9 and TRBJ1-2, the complete variable domain is DSGVTQTPKHLITATGQRVTLRCSPRSGDLSVYWYQQSLDQGLQFLIQYYNGEERAKGNILERFSAQQFPDLHSELNLSSLELGDSALYFCASSYREGYYGYTFGSGTRLTVV.

As DNA, the CDR3 is TGTGCCAGCAGCCAAGATCGCGTTACCCGGGATAGGAATGAAAAACTGTTTTTT. It codes for CASSQDRVTRDRNEKLFF. J is TRBJ1-4 and V is TRBV14; D remains unclear. The CDR3 has 18 residues. Trimming left V 0 bases short and J 5 bases short, with 19 bases between. Germline V gene data show CDR1 as SGHDN and CDR2 as FVKESK.

This chain connects TRBV27 to TRBJ2-7; 11 nucleotides line up with TRBD1. V shed 6 bases and J 3 bases; nucleotides not matched to a gene: 7. This CDR3 has 15 amino acids. Germline CDR1 reads MNHEY; CDR2 reads SMNVEV (reference sequence). CDR3 sequence reads: CASRSGTGGLYEQYF. The DNA of the CDR3 is TGTGCCAGCAGGTCCGGGACAGGGGGTCTCTACGAGCAGTACTTC.

This clone was observed a few times. J is TRBJ2-3 and V is TRBV3-1 (or the pseudogene TRBV3-2), with D maybe TRBD1 (5 bases). Germline V gives CDR1 LGHDT, CDR2 YNNKEL (reference sequence). The CDR3 is 15 amino acids. V gave up 0 bases and J gave up 2 bases, with 9 bases separating them. In DNA form, the CDR3 reads TGTGCCAGCAGCCAAGAAGGCAGGGCCACAGATACGCAGTATTTT. This codes for CASSQEGRATDTQYF.

The gene calls are TRBV11-2 and TRBJ2-3, with 14 bases fitting TRBD2. Germline assignment: CDR1 SGHAT and CDR2 FQNNGV. There are 14 residues in the CDR3. V shed 11 bases and J 3 bases; nucleotides not matched to a gene: 4. CDR3 amino acids: CAGGLAGGTDTQYF. CDR3 bases: TGTGCCGGAGGACTAGCGGGAGGAACAGATACGCAGTATTTT.

The chain uses TRBV3-1 (or the pseudogene TRBV3-2) and TRBJ1-6; tentatively, D is TRBD1 (5 bases). Germline CDR1 LGHDT, CDR2 YNNKEL (reference sequence). Trimming removed 7 bases from V and 10 bases from J, with 23 bases in between. The CDR3 totals 16 residues. CDR3 sequence: CASKNQGALEQSPLHF. The CDR3 DNA reads as TGTGCCAGCAAAAACCAAGGGGCCCTAGAGCAATCACCCCTCCACTTT.

The chain recombines TRBV28 with TRBJ1-6; possibly TRBD1 for D (5 bases). The CDR3 covers 14 residues. The germline V gene encodes CDR1 MDHEN and CDR2 SYDVKM. V lost 5 bases and J 9 bases, leaving 14 bases between the germline ends. In DNA form, the CDR3 reads TGTGCCAGCAGTGTGGGGGGGGGTAGTTCACCCCTCCACTTT. Amino acid sequence: CASSVGGGSSPLHF.

The CDR3 region has the DNA TGTGCCACCACGCCTACAGCCTTCTCTGGAAACACCATATATTTT. The encoded protein is CATTPTAFSGNTIYF. The chain employs TRBV7-2 and TRBJ1-3; D gene uncertain. Per germline, CDR1 SGHTA and CDR2 FQGNSA. The CDR3 is 15 residues long. Deletions cut 10 bases from V and 0 bases from J, with 16 bases between.

V and J are TRBV2 and TRBJ2-7; a weak D match, TRBD1 (6 bases). This CDR3 has 12 amino acids. CDR1 and CDR2 from the germline V gene are SNHLY and FYNNEI. Trimming removed 6 bases from V and 6 bases from J, with 12 bases in between. Here the CDR3 DNA reads TGTGCCAGCAGGGTTGAGACAGGCGAGCAGTACTTC. Protein product: CASRVETGEQYF.

The chain couples TRBV7-8 to TRBJ2-3; D is ambiguous. Deletions cut 6 bases from V and 3 bases from J, with 13 bases between. The germline gives CDR1 SGHVS, CDR2 FQNEAQ. The CDR3 has 14 residues. The DNA for the CDR3 is TGTGCCAGCAGTTTTGGAGCTGGGACAGATACGCAGTATTTT. Its protein is CASSFGAGTDTQYF.

This clone was seen repeatedly, ten times or more. The gene calls are TRBV3-1 (or the pseudogene TRBV3-2) and TRBJ2-4; D uncertain. Germline values: CDR1 LGHDT, CDR2 YNNKEL (reference sequence). V lost 1 base and J lost 5, with 3 bases in between. The CDR3 extends over 12 amino acids. The CDR3 reads CASSQAENIQYF. The CDR3 DNA sequence: TGTGCCAGCAGCCAAGCAGAAAACATTCAGTACTTC.

Only a few counts were recorded for this clone. The chain recombines TRBV3-1 (or the pseudogene TRBV3-2) with TRBJ2-3; a weak D match, TRBD1 (6 bases). Germline values: CDR1 LGHDT, CDR2 YNNKEL (reference sequence). The CDR3 extends over 13 amino acids. Trimming took off 3 bases at V and 11 bases at J, with 15 bases between the two ends. DNA for the CDR3: TGTGCCAGCAGCCAGGGAAGGGGGTTTGGGCAGTATTTT. It specifies CASSQGRGFGQYF.

The chain combines TRBV11-2 with TRBJ2-3; unclear D gene. Looked up from germline, CDR1 is SGHAT and CDR2 is FQNNGV. V shed 5 bases and J shed 3 bases, with 21 bases lying between them. CDR3 length equals 17 residues. CDR3 in DNA: TGTGCCAGCAGCCACCTGGGTGTTCAGGCCGGAACAGATACGCAGTATTTT. It codes for CASSHLGVQAGTDTQYF.

The chain employs TRBV21-1 and TRBJ2-3; the table's D call of TRBD2 was not tested on the DNA. TRBV21-1 is a pseudogene. The CDR3 is 22 amino acids. The CDR3 sequence is CASSKEELWFIGGRLFPDTQYF. As DNA, the CDR3 is TGTGCCAGCAGCAAAGAGGAGCTTTGGTTCATTGGCGGGAGGCTCTTCCCAGATACGCAGTATTTT.

The chain uses TRBV5-1 and TRBJ2-7; 14 bases align to TRBD2. V lost 4 bases and J lost 7; bases outside the gene matches: 10. There are 16 residues in the CDR3. Germline values: CDR1 SGHRS, CDR2 YFSETQ. The CDR3 sequence is CASSTSGTSGSGEQYF. The DNA for the CDR3 is TGCGCCAGCAGCACTTCCGGGACTAGCGGGAGCGGTGAGCAGTACTTC.

The rearrangement joins TRBV9 to TRBJ2-3, with 7 bases aligning to TRBD2. The V segment lost 2 bases and the J segment 0 bases; nucleotides outside the gene matches: 6. The CDR3 length is 16 residues. The V gene's germline CDR1 is SGDLS and CDR2 YYNGEE. CDR3 coding DNA: TGTGCCAGCAGCGTCTTTGAGCGGGGAAGCACAGATACGCAGTATTTT. The encoded protein is CASSVFERGSTDTQYF.

J is TRBJ2-3 and V is TRBV29-1; the match to TRBD2 covers 13 bases. Unmatched junction bases numbered 6, after V lost 6 bases and J lost 3 bases. The CDR3 contains 15 residues. Germline V gives CDR1 SQVTM, CDR2 ANQGSEA. In DNA form, the CDR3 reads TGCAGCGTACCACTAGCGGGAGGGCCTACAGATACGCAGTATTTT. As protein: CSVPLAGGPTDTQYF.

This sequence joins TRBV2 and TRBJ2-1; 7 bases fit TRBD2. Per germline, CDR1 SNHLY and CDR2 FYNNEI. The ends lost 7 bases at V and 2 bases at J; junction bases unmatched: 5. This CDR3 is built from 14 residues. CDR3 amino acids: CASNSGVTYNEQFF. CDR3 DNA: TGTGCCAGCAACAGCGGGGTCACCTACAATGAGCAGTTCTTC.

This rearrangement joins TRBV11-2 to TRBJ1-4; D is perhaps TRBD1 (5 bases). V was shortened by 2 bases and J by 8 bases, with 15 bases between the two germline ends. Germline-derived CDR1 and CDR2 are SGHAT and FQNNGV. This CDR3 region has 15 residues. CDR3 residues: CASSLFGGANEKLFF. CDR3 nucleotide sequence: TGTGCCAGCAGCTTATTCGGCGGGGCGAACGAAAAACTGTTTTTT. Using reference TRBV11-2 and TRBJ1-4 for the parts outside the CDR3, the full variable domain is EAGVAQSPRYKIIEKRQSVAFWCNPISGHATLYWYQQILGQGPKLLIQFQNNGVVDDSQLPKDRFSAERLKGVDSTLKIQPAKLEDSAVYLCASSLFGGANEKLFFGSGTQLSVL.

The chain has TRBV2 and TRBJ2-2, with D possibly TRBD1 on 5 matching bases. With 4 bases removed from V and 4 bases from J, the gap between germline ends came to 10 bases. Germline V lookup: CDR1 SNHLY, CDR2 FYNNEI. This CDR3 comprises 14 residues. The CDR3 region has the DNA TGTGCCAGCAGTGCCTTCGACAGCACCGGGGAGCTGTTTTTT. This gives the protein CASSAFDSTGELFF.

This clone was seen just once. V usage is TRBV27 and J usage is TRBJ2-5; 11 bases align to TRBD2. After removal of 5 bases from V and 7 bases from J, the junction contained 9 bases not matched to a gene. Germline values: CDR1 MNHEY, CDR2 SMNVEV (reference sequence). The CDR3 loop spans 15 amino acids. The CDR3: CASSPLAGVLGTQYF. CDR3 coding DNA: TGTGCCAGCAGTCCACTAGCGGGAGTTTTGGGGACCCAGTACTTC.

The genes are TRBV29-1 and TRBJ2-7, with D possibly being TRBD1 (5 bases). CDR3 size: 13 residues. CDR1 is SQVTM and CDR2 is ANQGSEA in the germline V gene. The V and J ends lost 5 bases and 2 bases respectively, with 13 bases between them. CDR3 coding DNA: TGCAGCGTTTTAGGGGTTGGGGCCTACGAGCAGTACTTC. Residues: CSVLGVGAYEQYF.

The genes are TRBV12-5 and TRBJ2-4, with TRBD2 matching over 8 bases. The ends lost 4 bases at V and 3 bases at J; junction bases unmatched: 5. The germline V gene has CDR1 LGHNT and CDR2 FRNRAP. The CDR3 is 15 residues long. The CDR3 is CASGSTSGFKNIQYF. CDR3 DNA: TGTGCTAGTGGTTCCACTAGCGGTTTCAAAAACATTCAGTACTTC.

V is TRBV5-4 and J is TRBJ2-2; TRBD2 matches 7 bases. The CDR3 spans 15 residues. The trim removed 4 bases at V and 6 bases at J, leaving 9 bases unmatched. Germline values: CDR1 SGHNT, CDR2 YYREEE (reference sequence). The CDR3 region has the DNA TGTGCCAGCAGCCCAACGGGAGGAGGAGCCGGGGAGCTGTTTTTT. Translating gives CASSPTGGGAGELFF.

The rearrangement links TRBV5-4 to TRBJ2-5, with D perhaps matching TRBD1 (6 bases). The germline gives CDR1 SGHNT, CDR2 YYREEE (reference sequence). The CDR3 is made up of 13 amino acids. Trimming removed 4 bases at V and 0 bases at J, with 7 bases between. The CDR3 DNA is TGTGCCAGCAGCCGGACAGACCAAGAGACCCAGTACTTC. This codes for CASSRTDQETQYF. Full variable domain (missing parts from reference TRBV5-4 and TRBJ2-5): ETGVTQSPTHLIKTRGQQVTLRCSSQSGHNTVSWYQQALGQGPQFIFQYYREEENGRGNFPPRFSGLQFPNYSSELNVNALELDDSALYLCASSRTDQETQYFGPGTRLLVL.

The V and J genes are TRBV28 and TRBJ1-1; 11 bases agree with TRBD1. CDR1 is MDHEN, CDR2 SYDVKM, per germline. J gave up 0 bases and V 3 bases, and 3 bases lay outside the gene matches. The CDR3 covers 16 residues. This chain's CDR3 is CASSFWTGGMNTEAFF. The CDR3 DNA reads as TGTGCCAGCAGTTTTTGGACAGGGGGCATGAACACTGAAGCTTTCTTT.

This rearrangement joins TRBV2 to TRBJ2-3, with a tentative D call TRBD1 (5 bases). Germline V gene lookup returns CDR1 SNHLY and CDR2 FYNNEI. This CDR3 has 14 residues. Trimming pared 10 bases from V and 0 bases from J, leaving 14 bases between. The CDR3 here is CATTGDFSTDTQYF. CDR3 nucleotide sequence: TGTGCCACCACAGGTGACTTCAGCACAGATACGCAGTATTTT.